These 7 T cell receptor beta chains were all obtained from the same sample, sequenced in a study of shared clonotypes between healthy human individuals. TCRdb's table, derived via immunoSEQ multiplex PCR, lists solely in-frame clones and lacks some. The table has fewer than 650,000 clones, about 80% seen once. Input material: PBMCs. The receptors were sampled from a woman aged 40 to 49 in good health. Some clones in this sample may be carry-over from other donors' samples.

This clone was seen a handful of times. The CDR3: CASSPGTIYGYTF. CDR3 DNA sequence: TGCGCCAGCTCCCCCGGGACAATCTATGGCTACACCTTC. The J gene is TRBJ1-2, the V gene TRBV10-2, with D possibly matching TRBD1 (6 bases). The CDR3 runs 13 residues. V lost 8 bases and J 4 bases, leaving 14 bases between the germline ends. CDR1 and CDR2 from the germline V gene are WSHSY and SAAADI.

This chain joins TRBV7-8 and TRBJ1-6; D uncertain. Per the germline V gene, CDR1 is SGHVS and CDR2 is FQNEAQ. The CDR3 extends over 15 amino acids. The V end was cut by 1 base, the J end by 3 bases, with 7 bases between. CDR3 coding DNA: TGTGCCAGCAGCTTAGGGCGGTTCTATAATTCACCCCTCCACTTT. It codes for CASSLGRFYNSPLHF.

With regard to this clone: Possible read error: a much larger clone is one base away. V and J are TRBV25-1 and TRBJ2-3; no reliable D call. Trimming took 3 bases from V and 4 from J, leaving 5 bases between them. This CDR3 comprises 12 residues. Germline CDR1 MGHDK, CDR2 SYGVNS. CDR3 residues: CASSDRADTQYF. Written as DNA, the CDR3 is TGTGCCAGCAGTGACAGAGCAGATACGCAGTATTTT.

The V call is TRBV7-3, the J call TRBJ2-7; 7 bases are shared with TRBD2. Losses at the gene ends were 5 bases for V and 5 bases for J; bases not matched to a gene: 12. The CDR3 loop spans 15 amino acids. Germline-derived CDR1 and CDR2 are SGHTA and FQGTGA. The CDR3, as DNA: TGTGCCAGCAGCCCACTCGGGGGAGGGCCCCACGAGCAGTACTTC. Translated, it gives CASSPLGGGPHEQYF.

The rearrangement joins TRBV5-1 to TRBJ2-7; TRBD1 matches 7 bases. V dropped 5 bases and J dropped 6; count of bases not matched to a gene: 8. This CDR3 spans 13 amino acids. Germline V gene sequence: CDR1 SGHRS, CDR2 YFSETQ. This chain's CDR3 is CASRTGVVGEQYF. The CDR3 region has the DNA TGCGCCAGCAGAACAGGGGTTGTGGGCGAGCAGTACTTC.

CDR3 sequence: CASTKGDTYHEQYF. The DNA of the CDR3 is TGTGCCAGCACGAAAGGGGATACCTACCACGAGCAGTACTTC. The chain joins TRBV6-5 to TRBJ2-7; maybe TRBD1 (5 bases). Germline assignment: CDR1 MNHEY and CDR2 SVGAGI. V lost 7 bases and J lost 5, with 18 bases in between. This CDR3 spans 14 amino acids.

This clone has a single count. This chain uses TRBV29-1 with TRBJ2-2; D remains unclear. Germline V CDR1 and CDR2: SQVTM, ANQGSEA. Trimming shortened V by 8 bases and J by 1 base, and 14 bases separated the two germline ends. The CDR3 runs to 14 residues. CDR3 nucleotide sequence: TGCAGCTGCTCAGGTGGCGGGAACACCGGGGAGCTGTTTTTT. This gives the protein CSCSGGGNTGELFF.